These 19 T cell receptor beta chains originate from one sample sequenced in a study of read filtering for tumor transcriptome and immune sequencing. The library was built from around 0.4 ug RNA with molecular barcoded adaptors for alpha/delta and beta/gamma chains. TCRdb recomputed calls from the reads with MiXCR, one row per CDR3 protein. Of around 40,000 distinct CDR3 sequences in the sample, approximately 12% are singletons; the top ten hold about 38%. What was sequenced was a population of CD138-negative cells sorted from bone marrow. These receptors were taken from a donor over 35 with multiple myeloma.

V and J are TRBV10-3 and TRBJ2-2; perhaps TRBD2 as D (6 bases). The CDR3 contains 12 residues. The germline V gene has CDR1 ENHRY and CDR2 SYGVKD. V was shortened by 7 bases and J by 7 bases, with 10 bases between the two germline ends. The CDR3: CAITSEGGELFF. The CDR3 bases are TGTGCCATCACTAGCGAGGGCGGGGAGCTGTTTTTT.

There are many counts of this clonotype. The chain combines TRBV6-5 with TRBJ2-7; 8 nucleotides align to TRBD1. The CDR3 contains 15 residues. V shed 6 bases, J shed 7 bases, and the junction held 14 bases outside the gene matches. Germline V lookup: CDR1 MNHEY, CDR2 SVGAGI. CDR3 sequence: CASSPGWDRILEQYF. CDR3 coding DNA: TGTGCCAGCAGCCCCGGCTGGGACAGGATCCTAGAGCAGTACTTC.

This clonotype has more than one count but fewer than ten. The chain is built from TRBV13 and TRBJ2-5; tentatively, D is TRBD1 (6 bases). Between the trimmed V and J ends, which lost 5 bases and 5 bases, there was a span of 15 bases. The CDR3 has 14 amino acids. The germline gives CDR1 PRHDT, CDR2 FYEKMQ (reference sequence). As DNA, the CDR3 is TGTGCCAGCAGCAGAGCAGGGGATGGGGAGACCCAGTACTTC. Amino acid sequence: CASSRAGDGETQYF.

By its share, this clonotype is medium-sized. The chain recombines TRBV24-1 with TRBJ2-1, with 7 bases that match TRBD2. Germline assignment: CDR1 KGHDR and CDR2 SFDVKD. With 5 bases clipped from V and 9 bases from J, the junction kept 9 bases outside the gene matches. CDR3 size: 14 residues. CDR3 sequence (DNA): TGTGCCACCAGTGGTAGGACTAGATACGCTGAGCAGTTCTTC. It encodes CATSGRTRYAEQFF.

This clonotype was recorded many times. Here the CDR3 DNA reads TGTGCCAGCAGTGAAAAACTAGCGGGGGCCTCCTACGAGCAGTACTTC. This sequence encodes CASSEKLAGASYEQYF. The J gene is TRBJ2-7, the V gene TRBV2; 11 bases are shared with TRBD2. CDR3 length: 16 residues. V lost 2 bases, J lost 0 bases, and 3 bases stayed unmatched. Germline V gene data show CDR1 as SNHLY and CDR2 as FYNNEI.

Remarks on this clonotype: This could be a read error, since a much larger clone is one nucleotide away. The CDR3 nucleotides are TGCAGTGCTAGAGTCCCGGGGGGGTCAACCTACAAGCAGTACTTC. Residues: CSARVPGGSTYKQYF. The J gene is TRBJ2-7, the V gene TRBV20-1; 8 bases align to TRBD2. The CDR3 covers 15 residues. Germline V CDR1 and CDR2: DFQATT, SNEGSKA (reference sequence).

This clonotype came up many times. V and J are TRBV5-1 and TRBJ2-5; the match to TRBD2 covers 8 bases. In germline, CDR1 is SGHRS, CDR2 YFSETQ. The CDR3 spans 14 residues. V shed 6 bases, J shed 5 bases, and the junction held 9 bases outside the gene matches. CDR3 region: CASNLAGNRETQYF. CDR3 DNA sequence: TGCGCCAGCAACTTAGCGGGGAATAGGGAGACCCAGTACTTC.

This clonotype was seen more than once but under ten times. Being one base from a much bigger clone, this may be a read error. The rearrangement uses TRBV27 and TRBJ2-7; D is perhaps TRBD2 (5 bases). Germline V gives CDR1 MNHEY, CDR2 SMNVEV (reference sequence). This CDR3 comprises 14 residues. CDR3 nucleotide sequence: TGTGCCAGCGGTTTATCGTCGGGGATCAACGAGCAGTACTTC. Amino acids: CASGLSSGINEQYF.

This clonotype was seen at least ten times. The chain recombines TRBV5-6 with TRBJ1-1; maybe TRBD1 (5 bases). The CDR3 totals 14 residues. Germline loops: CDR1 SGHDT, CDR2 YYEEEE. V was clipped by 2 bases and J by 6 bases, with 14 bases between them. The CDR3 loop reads CASSFGTFGPEAFF. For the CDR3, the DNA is TGTGCCAGCAGCTTCGGGACCTTTGGGCCTGAAGCTTTCTTT.

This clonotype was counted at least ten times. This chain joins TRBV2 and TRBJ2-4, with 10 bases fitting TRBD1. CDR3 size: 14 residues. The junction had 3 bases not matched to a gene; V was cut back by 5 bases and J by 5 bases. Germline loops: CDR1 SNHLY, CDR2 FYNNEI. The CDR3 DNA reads TGTGCCAGCAGTTGGGACAGGGGCGAAAACATTCAGTACTTC. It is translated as CASSWDRGENIQYF.

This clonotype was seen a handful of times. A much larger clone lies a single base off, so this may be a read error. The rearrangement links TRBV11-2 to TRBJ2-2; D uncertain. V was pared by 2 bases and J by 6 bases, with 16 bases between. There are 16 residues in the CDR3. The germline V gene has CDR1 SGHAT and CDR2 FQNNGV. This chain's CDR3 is CASSLFPGLSAGELFF. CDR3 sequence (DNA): TGTGCCAGCAGCTTATTTCCCGGCCTGTCCGCCGGGGAGCTGTTTTTT.

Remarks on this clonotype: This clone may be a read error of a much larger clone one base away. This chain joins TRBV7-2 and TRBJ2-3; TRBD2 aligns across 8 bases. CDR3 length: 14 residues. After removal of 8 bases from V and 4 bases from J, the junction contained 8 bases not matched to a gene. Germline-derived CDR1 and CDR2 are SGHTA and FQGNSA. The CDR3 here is CASDPSGRPDTQYF. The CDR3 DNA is TGTGCCAGCGACCCTAGCGGGCGTCCAGATACGCAGTATTTT. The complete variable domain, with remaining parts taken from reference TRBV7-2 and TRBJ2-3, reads GAGVSQSPSNKVTEKGKDVELRCDPISGHTALYWYRQSLGQGLEFLIYFQGNSAPDKSGLPSDRFSAERTGGSVSTLTIQRTQQEDSAVYLCASDPSGRPDTQYFGPGTRLTVL.

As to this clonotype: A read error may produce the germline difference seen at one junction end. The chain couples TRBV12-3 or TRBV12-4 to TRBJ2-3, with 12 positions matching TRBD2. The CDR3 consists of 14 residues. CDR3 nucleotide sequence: TGTGCCAGCAGACTAGCGGGGGGAAGAGATGCGCAGTATTTT. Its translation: CASRLAGGRDAQYF.

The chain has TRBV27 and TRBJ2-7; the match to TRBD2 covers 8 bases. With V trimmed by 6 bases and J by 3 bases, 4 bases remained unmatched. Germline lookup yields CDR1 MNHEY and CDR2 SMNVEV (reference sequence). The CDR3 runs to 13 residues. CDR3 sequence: CASRLSGNYEQYF. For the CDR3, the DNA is TGTGCCAGCAGGCTTAGCGGGAACTACGAGCAGTACTTC.

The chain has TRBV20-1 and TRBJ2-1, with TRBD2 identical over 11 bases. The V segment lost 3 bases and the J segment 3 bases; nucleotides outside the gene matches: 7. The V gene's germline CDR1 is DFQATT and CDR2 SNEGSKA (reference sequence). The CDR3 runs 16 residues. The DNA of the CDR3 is TGCAGTGCTAGGGGTAGCGGGGGGGCGTACTACAATGAGCAGTTCTTC. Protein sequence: CSARGSGGAYYNEQFF.

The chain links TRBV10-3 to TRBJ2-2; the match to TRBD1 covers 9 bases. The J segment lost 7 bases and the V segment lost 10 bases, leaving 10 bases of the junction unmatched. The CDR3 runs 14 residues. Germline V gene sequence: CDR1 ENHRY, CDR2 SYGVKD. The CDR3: CATHRDREGGELFF. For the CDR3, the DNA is TGTGCCACCCACCGGGACAGGGAAGGCGGGGAGCTGTTTTTT.

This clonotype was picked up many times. CDR3 sequence: CASSGTSGSGDTQYF. DNA for the CDR3: TGCGCCAGCAGTGGGACTAGCGGGTCGGGGGATACGCAGTATTTT. This chain connects TRBV5-1 to TRBJ2-3; 12 nucleotides match TRBD2. V lost 5 bases to trimming and J lost 6 bases; unmatched junction nucleotides: 7. The CDR3 sequence is 15 residues long. Germline V gene sequence: CDR1 SGHRS, CDR2 YFSETQ.

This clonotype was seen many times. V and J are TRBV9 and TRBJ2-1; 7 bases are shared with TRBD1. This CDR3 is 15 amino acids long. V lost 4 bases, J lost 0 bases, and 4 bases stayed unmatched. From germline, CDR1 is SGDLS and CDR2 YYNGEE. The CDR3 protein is CASSLTGDSYNEQFF. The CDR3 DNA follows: TGTGCCAGCAGCCTTACAGGGGACTCCTACAATGAGCAGTTCTTC.

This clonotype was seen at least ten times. This CDR3 is CASSSIQGYNEQFF. CDR3 DNA sequence: TGTGCCAGCAGTTCCATACAGGGGTACAATGAGCAGTTCTTC. The genes are TRBV6-2 or TRBV6-3 and TRBJ2-1; TRBD1 matches at 7 bases. Germline assignment: CDR1 MNHEY and CDR2 SVGEGT. The ends lost 4 bases at V and 4 bases at J; junction bases unmatched: 4. There are 14 residues in the CDR3.